The TCR beta chain described here comes from a study of blood T cell repertoires in COVID-19. Study summary: Some COVID-19 samples were acute and others convalescent; all came from the United States, Italy and Spain. PBMCs, B-cell-depleted T cells, or T cells were the source of the cDNA or gDNA that made up the material.

Repertoires were generated with immunoSEQ multiplex PCR, while TCRdb's copy carries only in-frame clones and drops some. The sample has some 330,000 clones, around 92% seen once; the top ten hold 1.8%. Seattle patients were enrolled during active infection and followed longitudinally. The sample was peripheral blood. This receptor was obtained from a woman aged 30 to 39 with COVID-19, enrolled during active disease.

The DNA of the CDR3 is TGTGCCAGCAGCCAGGAATGGCAGGCCGCGCCGTTTTGGCCCCAGTACTTC. Protein sequence: CASSQEWQAAPFWPQYF. This chain joins TRBV4-2 and TRBJ2-5; D ambiguous. The germline CDR1 and CDR2 sequences are LGHNA and YNFKEQ. CDR3 size: 17 residues. V shed 3 bases and J shed 9 bases, with 26 bases lying between them.